These 11 T cell receptor beta chains share one sample of origin, sequenced in a study of CD4 and CD8 cells across lung adenocarcinoma regions. TCRdb re-analysed the PCR reads in MiXCR, keeping a single row per CDR3 protein. The sample records about 10,000 distinct CDR3 sequences, roughly 49% being singletons. The source material was CD8+ T cells from the margin of a lung tumor. Every receptor here comes from a male donor with lung adenocarcinoma. The CD4 and CD8 labels of this study may be unreliable.

The chain carries TRBV7-2 and TRBJ2-3; TRBD2 is a possible D gene (5 bases). Germline CDR1 reads SGHTA; CDR2 reads FQGNSA. CDR3 length: 16 amino acids. Trimming pared 2 bases from V and 11 bases from J, leaving 23 bases between. The CDR3 reads CASSLMRLKNTEEQYF. Written as DNA, the CDR3 is TGTGCCAGCAGCTTAATGAGACTAAAGAACACAGAGGAGCAGTATTTT. The whole variable domain, remainder taken from reference TRBV7-2 and TRBJ2-3, is GAGVSQSPSNKVTEKGKDVELRCDPISGHTALYWYRQSLGQGLEFLIYFQGNSAPDKSGLPSDRFSAERTGGSVSTLTIQRTQQEDSAVYLCASSLMRLKNTEEQYFGPGTRLTVL.

The table lists this clonotype with a few counts. The chain carries TRBV12-5 and TRBJ2-7, with D possibly TRBD1 on 5 matching bases. The germline CDR1 and CDR2 sequences are LGHNT and FRNRAP. Trimming removed 4 bases from V and 0 bases from J, with 19 bases in between. This CDR3 is built from 17 residues. CDR3 DNA sequence: TGTGCTAGTGGTTCACCCCCCTCAGGGCCAAGCTCCTACGAGCAGTACTTC. Translation: CASGSPPSGPSSYEQYF.

As concerns this clonotype: One junction end disagrees with the germline gene, perhaps due to a read error. The genes are TRBV27 and TRBJ2-1; D call uncertain. The CDR3 covers 13 residues. Germline values: CDR1 MNHEY, CDR2 SMNVEV (reference sequence). DNA for the CDR3: TGTGCCACACTCGCTGAGAGCCGAGATACGCAGTTTTTC. Translating it yields CATLAESRDTQFF.

This clonotype appeared a single time. Compared with germline, one end of the junction differs, possibly owing to a read error. The rearrangement joins TRBV27 to TRBJ2-3; perhaps TRBD2 as D (6 bases). The V gene's germline CDR1 is MNHEY and CDR2 SMNVEV (reference sequence). This CDR3 contains 16 residues. The CDR3 DNA reads as TGTGCGAGCAGTGTCCGGGAGCAGCCTACCAAAAACATGCAGTATTTT. It codes for CASSVREQPTKNMQYF.

This clonotype qualifies as medium-sized. The chain is built from TRBV6-1 and TRBJ2-2, with no clear D. The germline CDR1 and CDR2 sequences are MNHNS and SASEGT. This CDR3 has 13 amino acids. The V end lost 0 bases, the J end lost 8 bases, and 7 bases lay between the germline ends. CDR3 amino acids: CASSEAPAGELFF. As DNA, the CDR3 is TGTGCCAGCAGTGAAGCGCCGGCAGGGGAGCTGTTTTTT.

This clonotype is medium-sized by share. The rearrangement joins TRBV6-1 to TRBJ2-2; TRBD1 agrees at 7 bases. The CDR3 is made up of 13 amino acids. Trimming took 8 bases from V and 3 from J; bases not matched to a gene: 3. The germline CDR1 and CDR2 sequences are MNHNS and SASEGT. The CDR3: CASQGQHTGELFF. The DNA for the CDR3 is TGTGCCAGCCAGGGACAGCACACCGGGGAGCTGTTTTTT.

In this sample, this clonotype turned up a few times. The chain's CDR3 is CASSPGLAGAETQYF. CDR3 bases: TGTGCCAGCAGTCCCGGACTAGCGGGAGCCGAGACCCAGTACTTC. V usage is TRBV27 and J usage is TRBJ2-5; TRBD2 aligns across 13 bases. Germline CDR1 is MNHEY and CDR2 is SMNVEV (reference sequence). J gave up 5 bases and V 5 bases, and 5 bases lay outside the gene matches. The CDR3 consists of 15 residues.

The rearrangement uses TRBV3-1 and TRBJ2-5; 7 bases match TRBD1. V dropped 6 bases and J dropped 5; count of bases not matched to a gene: 9. The CDR3 runs 14 residues. The germline gives CDR1 LGHDT, CDR2 YNNKEL (reference sequence). CDR3: CASSKGTARETQYF. The CDR3 nucleotides read TGTGCCAGCAGTAAGGGGACAGCAAGGGAGACCCAGTACTTC.

The chain joins TRBV25-1 to TRBJ2-3; D remains ambiguous. There are 16 residues in the CDR3. Germline lookup yields CDR1 MGHDK and CDR2 SYGVNS. Trimming removed 1 base from V and 2 bases from J, with 13 bases in between. The CDR3 DNA reads as TGTGCCAGCAGTGAATTTTGGGGTAACAACACAGATACGCAGTATTTT. Encoded protein: CASSEFWGNNTDTQYF.

V is TRBV24-1 and J is TRBJ2-1; possible D gene TRBD2, 5 bases. In germline, CDR1 is KGHDR, CDR2 SFDVKD. Trimming cost V 3 bases and J 4 bases, with 18 bases left between them. This CDR3 is 17 amino acids long. For the CDR3, the DNA is TGTGCCACCAGTGATCCGCCCGAGGGTAGGGTTTACAATGAGCAGTTCTTC. This translates into CATSDPPEGRVYNEQFF.

V usage is TRBV5-5 and J usage is TRBJ2-2; 7 bases agree with TRBD1. V lost 3 bases to trimming and J lost 0 bases; unmatched junction nucleotides: 8. This CDR3 has 17 residues. CDR1 SGHKS and CDR2 YYEKEE come from the germline V gene (reference sequence). In nucleotides, the CDR3 is TGTGCCAGCAGCTGGGGAGTAGGGGGCGCGAACACCGGGGAGCTGTTTTTT. The encoded protein is CASSWGVGGANTGELFF.